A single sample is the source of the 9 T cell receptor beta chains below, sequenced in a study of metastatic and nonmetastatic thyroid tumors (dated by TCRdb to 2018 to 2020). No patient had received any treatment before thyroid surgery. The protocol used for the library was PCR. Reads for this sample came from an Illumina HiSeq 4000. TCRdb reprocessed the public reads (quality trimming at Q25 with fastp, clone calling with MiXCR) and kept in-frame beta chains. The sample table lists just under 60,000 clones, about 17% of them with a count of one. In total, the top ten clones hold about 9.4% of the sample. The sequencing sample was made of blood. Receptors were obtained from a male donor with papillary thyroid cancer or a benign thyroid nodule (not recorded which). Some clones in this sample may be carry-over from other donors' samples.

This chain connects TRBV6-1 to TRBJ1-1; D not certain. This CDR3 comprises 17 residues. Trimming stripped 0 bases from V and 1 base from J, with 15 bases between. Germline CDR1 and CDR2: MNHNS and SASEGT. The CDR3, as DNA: TGTGCCAGCAGTGAAGCTCACCCGTCCCACCCGAACACTGAAGCTTTCTTT. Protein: CASSEAHPSHPNTEAFF.

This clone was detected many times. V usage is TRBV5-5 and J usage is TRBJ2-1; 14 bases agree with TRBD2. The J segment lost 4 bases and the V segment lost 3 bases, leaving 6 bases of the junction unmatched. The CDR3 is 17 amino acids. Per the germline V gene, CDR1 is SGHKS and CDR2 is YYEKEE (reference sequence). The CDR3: CASSSRTSGRIYNEQFF. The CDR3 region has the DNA TGTGCCAGCAGCTCCCGGACTAGCGGGAGGATTTACAATGAGCAGTTCTTC.

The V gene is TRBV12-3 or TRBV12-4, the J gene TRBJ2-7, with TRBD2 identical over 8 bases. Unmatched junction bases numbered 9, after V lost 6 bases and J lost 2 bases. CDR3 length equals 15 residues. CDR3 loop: CASRGSGAGAYEQYF. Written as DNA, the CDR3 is TGTGCCAGCAGGGGTAGCGGGGCCGGGGCCTACGAGCAGTACTTC.

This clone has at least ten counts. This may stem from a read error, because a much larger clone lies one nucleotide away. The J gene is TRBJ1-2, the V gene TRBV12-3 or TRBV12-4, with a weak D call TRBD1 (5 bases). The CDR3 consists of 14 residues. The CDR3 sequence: CASTSGRENYGYAF. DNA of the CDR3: TGTGCCAGCACCTCAGGGCGGGAGAACTATGGCTACGCCTTC.

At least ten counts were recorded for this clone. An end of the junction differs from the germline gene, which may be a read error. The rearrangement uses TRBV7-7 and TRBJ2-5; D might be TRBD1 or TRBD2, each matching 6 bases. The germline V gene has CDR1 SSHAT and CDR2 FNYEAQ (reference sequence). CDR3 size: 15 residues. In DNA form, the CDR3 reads TGTGCTAGCAGCTTAGGAGGGGGTGGGGGAGAGACCCAGTACTTC. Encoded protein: CASSLGGGGGETQYF.

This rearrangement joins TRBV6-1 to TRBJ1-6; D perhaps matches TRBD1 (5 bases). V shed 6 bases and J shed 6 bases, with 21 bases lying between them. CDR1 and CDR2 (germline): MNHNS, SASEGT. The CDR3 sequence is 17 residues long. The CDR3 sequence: CASSLSGPGQGNSPLHF. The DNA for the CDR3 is TGTGCCAGCAGCCTCTCCGGGCCTGGGCAGGGTAATTCACCCCTCCACTTT.

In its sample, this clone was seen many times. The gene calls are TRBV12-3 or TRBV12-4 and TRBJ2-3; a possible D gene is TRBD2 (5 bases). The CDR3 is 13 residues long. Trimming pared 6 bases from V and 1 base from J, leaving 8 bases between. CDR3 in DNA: TGTGCCAGCAGGAGGGATGGCACAGATACGCAGTATTTT. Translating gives CASRRDGTDTQYF.

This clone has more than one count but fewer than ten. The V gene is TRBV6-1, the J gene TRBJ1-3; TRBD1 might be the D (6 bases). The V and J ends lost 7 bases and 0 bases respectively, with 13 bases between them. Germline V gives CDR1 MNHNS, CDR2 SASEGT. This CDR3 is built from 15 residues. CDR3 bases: TGTGCCAGCACCCCGGACAGTCGCTCTGGAAACACCATATATTTT. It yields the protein CASTPDSRSGNTIYF.

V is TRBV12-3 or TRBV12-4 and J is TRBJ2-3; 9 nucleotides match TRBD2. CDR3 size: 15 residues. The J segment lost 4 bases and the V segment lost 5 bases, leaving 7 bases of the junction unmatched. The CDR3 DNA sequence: TGTGCCAGCAGTAGGACTAGCGCGGAATCAGATACGCAGTATTTT. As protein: CASSRTSAESDTQYF.